This entry features one T cell receptor (beta chain) sequence. As it was prepared, the TCRbeta library received unique molecular identifiers. TCRdb processed the PCR reads anew with MiXCR; each CDR3 protein has one entry. The top ten hold 0.79% of the sample, which has under 850,000 distinct CDR3 sequences, less than 15% seen once. CDR1 LGHNA and CDR2 YNFKEQ come from the germline V gene. The V end lost 1 base, the J end lost 0 bases, and 7 bases lay between the germline ends. The CDR3 consists of 15 residues. These data come from a study of T-cell reconstitution after alpha-beta-depleted transplantation in children.

Sample: PBMCs, taken before TCRalphabeta/CD19-depleted stem cell transplant. This TCR was sampled from a girl aged 2 to 9 with congenital amegakaryocytic thrombocytopenia, due to receive a stem cell transplant. V and J are TRBV4-2 and TRBJ2-4; D uncertain. The CDR3 bases are TGTGCCAGCAGCCAAGGCACAGAAGCCAAAAACATTCAGTACTTC. It is translated as CASSQGTEAKNIQYF.